This passage covers 5 T cell receptor beta chains from one sample sequenced in a study of regulatory and conventional T cells in RAG deficiency. Blood CD4+ CD25-low CD127-high conventional T cells supplied the genomic DNA template. Data came from immunoSEQ multiplex PCR; TCRdb stores just in-frame clones and leaves some out. The sample has fewer than 40,000 clones; roughly 96% are singletons. The sample was also linked to a second study, of regulatory T cells. As that report states: The PCR used 52 TRBV and 13 TRBJ primers.

Sequencing used CD25- CD4+ T cells sorted from blood. The origin of the receptors is a human donor in good health.

The J gene is TRBJ2-7, the V gene TRBV11-2; 10 positions agree with TRBD2. The CDR3 length is 15 residues. Trimming cost V 2 bases and J 5 bases; bases outside gene matches: 6. Germline-derived CDR1 and CDR2 are SGHAT and FQNNGV. CDR3 loop: CASSLLAGEVHEQYF. CDR3 in DNA: TGTGCCAGCAGCTTACTAGCGGGAGAGGTCCACGAGCAGTACTTC.

J is TRBJ2-7 and V is TRBV11-3; 8 nucleotides agree with TRBD1. The germline gives CDR1 SGHNT, CDR2 YENEEA. The CDR3 covers 14 residues. J lost 6 bases, V lost 5 bases, and 9 bases had no gene match. The CDR3 loop is CASSPATGAVEQYF. The CDR3 region has the DNA TGTGCCAGCAGCCCTGCGACAGGGGCGGTCGAGCAGTACTTC.

The chain recombines TRBV5-6 with TRBJ1-5, with a tentative D call TRBD1 (5 bases). Germline loops: CDR1 SGHDT, CDR2 YYEEEE. Trimming shortened V by 0 bases and J by 9 bases, and 16 bases separated the two germline ends. CDR3 length: 15 residues. The CDR3 coding sequence is TGTGCCAGCAGCTTGGGGGGGAGGGGCCCTGGGCCCCAGCATTTT. Its protein product is CASSLGGRGPGPQHF. The full variable domain, rest sourced from reference TRBV5-6 and TRBJ1-5, is DAGVTQSPTHLIKTRGQQVTLRCSPKSGHDTVSWYQQALGQGPQFIFQYYEEEERQRGNFPDRFSGHQFPNYSSELNVNALLLGDSALYLCASSLGGRGPGPQHFGDGTRLSIL.

The V and J genes are TRBV5-1 and TRBJ2-5, with TRBD2 as a possible D gene (6 bases). The V gene lost 4 bases and the J gene lost 5 bases, with 15 bases spanning the gap. The CDR3 spans 14 residues. From germline, CDR1 is SGHRS and CDR2 YFSETQ. The CDR3 loop is CASSLGTHWETQYF. CDR3 nucleotide sequence: TGCGCCAGCAGCCTAGGGACTCATTGGGAGACCCAGTACTTC.

This clone was detected once. The rearrangement uses TRBV5-1 and TRBJ2-2, with 7 bases aligning to TRBD1. The V gene end was trimmed by 0 bases and the J gene end by 6 bases; junction bases not matched to a gene: 2. The CDR3 spans 14 residues. Per the germline V gene, CDR1 is SGHRS and CDR2 is YFSETQ. The chain's CDR3 is CASSLGQGAGELFF. The CDR3 region has the DNA TGCGCCAGCAGCTTGGGCCAGGGGGCCGGGGAGCTGTTTTTT.